This T cell receptor beta chain was retrieved from a study of Graves' ophthalmopathy and Graves' hyperthyroidism. General observations from the study: The model's ophthalmopathy progression predictions had roughly 69% sensitivity and 72.22% specificity.

As the template, RNA transcripts were used to amplify TCR beta CDR3 regions. Amplification began with first-round RT-PCR using HTBI primers, then second-round multiplex PCR was performed. TCRdb re-derived calls from the multiplex PCR reads in MiXCR, one entry per CDR3 protein. The repertoire holds more than 300,000 distinct CDR3 sequences, with about a sixth as singletons. This clonotype showed up many times. The antigen remains unidentified. Stable hyperthyroidism meant no progression to ophthalmopathy within 18 months of follow-up. Clinical symptoms, serum thyroxine, TRAb, thyroid ultrasound and orbital computed tomography formed the basis of diagnosis. Trimming stripped 2 bases from V and 12 bases from J, with 10 bases between. Germline CDR1 MDHEN, CDR2 SYDVKM. The CDR3 consists of 11 residues.

The J gene is TRBJ1-1, the V gene TRBV28, with no clear D. The clonotype was recovered from an adult woman with stable Graves' hyperthyroidism. The specimen was peripheral blood. CDR3 protein: CASSLGVGSFF. The CDR3 nucleotides are TGTGCCAGCAGTTTAGGGGTGGGGTCTTTCTTT.